Listed here are 25 T cell receptor beta chains from one sample, sequenced in a study of high-grade serous ovarian cancer treatment subgroups. Tumor samples were taken before definitive surgery or chemotherapy. Profiling relied on immunoSEQ multiplex PCR, and the TCRdb table lists in-frame clones only, not all of them. The sample shows 10,000 to 15,000 clones, 88% of them seen only once. The source material was tumor tissue. All receptors derive from a human donor with high-grade serous ovarian cancer.

The chain links TRBV5-1 to TRBJ2-3; D unresolved. CDR3 length equals 14 residues. V lost 1 base, J lost 4 bases, and 10 bases lay in between. Per germline, CDR1 SGHRS and CDR2 YFSETQ. Here the CDR3 reads CASSLYITSDTQYF. As DNA, the CDR3 is TGCGCCAGCAGCTTGTACATAACATCAGATACGCAGTATTTT. Using reference TRBV5-1 and TRBJ2-3 for the parts outside the CDR3, the full variable domain is KAGVTQTPRYLIKTRGQQVTLSCSPISGHRSVSWYQQTPGQGLQFLFEYFSETQRNKGNFPGRFSGRQFSNSRSEMNVSTLELGDSALYLCASSLYITSDTQYFGPGTRLTVL.

J is TRBJ1-1 and V is TRBV5-6; D is ambiguous. Germline V CDR1 and CDR2: SGHDT, YYEEEE. The CDR3 sequence is 13 residues long. Between the trimmed V and J ends, which lost 7 bases and 8 bases, there was a span of 18 bases. CDR3 nucleotide sequence: TGTGCCAGCCAGCAACTCCAGGCGGGGGAAGCTTTCTTT. Its translation is CASQQLQAGEAFF. The full variable domain, with the rest looked up from reference TRBV5-6 and TRBJ1-1, is DAGVTQSPTHLIKTRGQQVTLRCSPKSGHDTVSWYQQALGQGPQFIFQYYEEEERQRGNFPDRFSGHQFPNYSSELNVNALLLGDSALYLCASQQLQAGEAFFGQGTRLTVV.

The chain carries TRBV6-1 and TRBJ2-7, with D possibly matching TRBD1 (6 bases). V was pared by 4 bases and J by 2 bases, with 9 bases between. The CDR3 sequence is 13 residues long. The germline V gene has CDR1 MNHNS and CDR2 SASEGT. The DNA of the CDR3 is TGTGCCAGCAGTGTTGGACAGACCTACGAGCAGTACGTC. This sequence encodes CASSVGQTYEQYV.

This chain joins TRBV6-4 and TRBJ1-2, with a weak D call TRBD1 (6 bases). CDR3 size: 13 residues. Trimming shortened V by 0 bases and J by 8 bases, and 10 bases separated the two germline ends. Germline V gene sequence: CDR1 MRHNA, CDR2 SNTAGT. The DNA of the CDR3 is TGTGCCAGCAGTGACTCGGTAGGGGGAGGCTACACCTTC. This sequence encodes CASSDSVGGGYTF.

The rearrangement uses TRBV23-1 and TRBJ1-5; D possibly corresponds to TRBD1 (6 bases). TRBV23-1 is labeled an ORF, and its function is uncertain. Trimming took 8 bases from V and 0 from J, leaving 14 bases between them. This CDR3 is 15 amino acids long. CDR3 coding DNA: TGCGCCAGCTACGAGGAGGGGGTTAGCAATCAGCCCCAGCATTTT. Translation gives CASYEEGVSNQPQHF.

This clone came up a few times. The chain uses TRBV28 and TRBJ1-5; D is undetermined. The CDR3 covers 14 residues. V was cut by 6 bases and J by 5 bases, with 14 bases left in between. Germline loops: CDR1 MDHEN, CDR2 SYDVKM. CDR3 protein: CASSKAGGHQPQHF. In DNA form, the CDR3 reads TGTGCCAGCAGCAAAGCAGGCGGTCATCAGCCCCAGCATTTT.

The gene calls are TRBV30 and TRBJ2-4, with D possibly called TRBD1 or TRBD2 (5 bases each). The J call may be in error: the DNA end matches TRBJ2-5 better. This CDR3 is 16 amino acids long. CDR1 and CDR2 (germline): GTSNPN, SVGIG (reference sequence). The CDR3, as DNA: TGTGCCTGGAGTGTCGGCGCAGGGAGAACTTCACCGACCCAGTACTTC. Translation gives CAWSVGAGRTSPTQYF.

V gene TRBV2 combines with J gene TRBJ1-1; possibly TRBD1 for D (5 bases). The CDR3 runs 15 residues. Germline lookup yields CDR1 SNHLY and CDR2 FYNNEI. V was cut by 6 bases and J by 0 bases, with 14 bases left in between. CDR3 region: CASSGTTVMNTEAFF. The CDR3 DNA follows: TGTGCCAGCAGCGGTACGACAGTTATGAACACTGAAGCTTTCTTT.

This chain uses TRBV15 with TRBJ2-3, with D unclear. The CDR3 loop spans 14 amino acids. CDR1 is LNHNV, CDR2 YYDKDF, per germline (reference sequence). Between the trimmed V and J ends, which lost 1 base and 2 bases, there was a span of 7 bases. CDR3 nucleotides: TGTGCCACCAGCAGAGGGAACCCCACAGATACGCAGTATTTT. Translated: CATSRGNPTDTQYF. The whole variable domain, filled in from reference TRBV15 and TRBJ2-3, reads DAMVIQNPRYQVTQFGKPVTLSCSQTLNHNVMYWYQQKSSQAPKLLFHYYDKDFNNEADTPDNFQSRRPNTSFCFLDIRSPGLGDTAMYLCATSRGNPTDTQYFGPGTRLTVL.

This clone appeared a single time. The chain recombines TRBV19 with TRBJ2-7; 8 bases fit TRBD2. V lost 6 bases and J lost 3; bases outside the gene matches: 4. Per the germline V gene, CDR1 is LNHDA and CDR2 is SQIVND (reference sequence). This CDR3 is built from 13 residues. In nucleotides, the CDR3 is TGTGCCAGTAGGCCGGGACTAGGCTACGAGCAGTACTTC. Protein sequence: CASRPGLGYEQYF.

The CDR3 spells CASSYSSGANVLTF. The CDR3, as DNA: TGTGCCAGCAGCTACAGCTCTGGGGCCAACGTCCTGACTTTC. The gene calls are TRBV7-3 and TRBJ2-6; D is undetermined. Per germline, CDR1 SGHTA and CDR2 FQGTGA. This CDR3 is built from 14 residues. Trimming shortened V by 4 bases and J by 0 bases, and 4 bases separated the two germline ends.

This sequence joins TRBV5-1 and TRBJ1-1; a weak D match, TRBD1 (6 bases). This CDR3 region has 14 residues. V was pared by 4 bases and J by 0 bases, with 10 bases between. In germline, CDR1 is SGHRS, CDR2 YFSETQ. The CDR3 spells CASSNGGLNTEAFF. The CDR3 DNA sequence: TGCGCCAGCAGCAATGGGGGGCTGAACACTGAAGCTTTCTTT.

The V call is TRBV7-3, the J call TRBJ1-1, with no clear D. Trimming stripped 5 bases from V and 3 bases from J, with 10 bases between. Germline values: CDR1 SGHTA, CDR2 FQGTGA. The CDR3 is 13 amino acids. DNA for the CDR3: TGTGCCAGCAGCCAACACGAGGACACTGAAGCTTTCTTT. Amino acids: CASSQHEDTEAFF.

The chain employs TRBV4-3 and TRBJ2-2, with D perhaps matching TRBD1 (5 bases). CDR3 length equals 15 residues. The germline V and J ends were trimmed by 4 bases and 1 base, with 10 bases remaining between them. CDR1 and CDR2 from the germline V gene are LGHNA and YSLEER. DNA of the CDR3: TGCGCCAGCAGCCGGGGCAGCATGAACACCGGGGAGCTGTTTTTT. This encodes CASSRGSMNTGELFF.

This rearrangement joins TRBV9 to TRBJ2-5, with 11 bases identical to TRBD2. The CDR3 sequence is 14 residues long. Germline CDR1 SGDLS, CDR2 YYNGEE. V shed 3 bases and J 5 bases; nucleotides not matched to a gene: 3. The CDR3, as DNA: TGTGCCAGCAGCGATACTAGCGGGGGCGAGACCCAGTACTTC. As protein: CASSDTSGGETQYF.

This chain's CDR3 is CASSRTPISSGASNQPQHF. Written as DNA, the CDR3 is TGTGCCAGCAGCCGCACCCCTATTTCGTCCGGGGCTAGCAATCAGCCCCAGCATTTT. The J gene is TRBJ1-5, the V gene TRBV5-8; D is perhaps TRBD1 (5 bases). CDR3 length: 19 residues. Trimming cost V 4 bases and J 0 bases, with 23 bases left between them. CDR1 and CDR2 from the germline V gene are SGHTS and YDEGEE.

This chain links TRBV7-8 with TRBJ2-1; tentatively, D is TRBD1 (5 bases). The CDR3 runs to 15 residues. Germline V gene sequence: CDR1 SGHVS, CDR2 FQNEAQ. Trimming removed 0 bases at V and 5 bases at J, with 11 bases between. Here the CDR3 DNA reads TGTGCCAGCAGCTTAGCTCAGGGCATAAACAATGAGCAGTTCTTC. It encodes CASSLAQGINNEQFF.

V and J are TRBV7-2 and TRBJ2-1; 7 bases are a match to TRBD1. With 1 base clipped from V and 3 bases from J, the junction kept 3 bases outside the gene matches. This CDR3 is built from 15 residues. The germline gives CDR1 SGHTA, CDR2 FQGNSA. The CDR3 loop reads CASSLGGGYYNEQFF. The CDR3 nucleotides are TGTGCCAGCAGCTTAGGAGGGGGCTACTACAATGAGCAGTTCTTC.

The chain combines TRBV28 with TRBJ1-6; D is undetermined. CDR3 size: 15 residues. The germline gives CDR1 MDHEN, CDR2 SYDVKM. Trimming took 3 bases from V and 11 from J, leaving 17 bases between them. Here the CDR3 DNA reads TGTGCCAGCAGTTTTCGAGGCCGTTTGATGCCACCCCTCCACTTT. It encodes CASSFRGRLMPPLHF.

The gene calls are TRBV5-1 and TRBJ1-2; weak D call: TRBD1 (5 bases). V lost 0 bases and J lost 4, with 10 bases in between. CDR3 length: 14 residues. CDR1 and CDR2 from the germline V gene are SGHRS and YFSETQ. The CDR3 coding sequence is TGCGCCAGCAGCTTGGGGTCGGGGACCTATGGCTACACCTTC. Amino acids: CASSLGSGTYGYTF.

The V call is TRBV29-1, the J call TRBJ1-2; D call uncertain. This CDR3 has 10 amino acids. The germline V gene encodes CDR1 SQVTM and CDR2 ANQGSEA. The V end was cut by 4 bases, the J end by 6 bases, with 6 bases between. CDR3 DNA sequence: TGCAGCGTTGCCGGAGATGGCTACACCTTC. Translating it yields CSVAGDGYTF.

In its sample, this clone is large. The V and J genes are TRBV7-2 and TRBJ1-5; D is possibly TRBD1 (6 bases). The CDR3 runs 14 residues. Trimming removed 4 bases from V and 6 bases from J, with 13 bases in between. The germline CDR1 and CDR2 sequences are SGHTA and FQGNSA. The CDR3 region is CASSSHSQGQPQHF. In DNA, the CDR3 is TGTGCCAGCAGCTCGCACTCACAGGGTCAGCCCCAGCATTTT.

The chain joins TRBV6-1 to TRBJ2-7, with 10 bases aligning to TRBD1. Losses at the gene ends were 8 bases for V and 2 bases for J; bases not matched to a gene: 6. The germline gives CDR1 MNHNS, CDR2 SASEGT. CDR3 length equals 14 residues. The DNA of the CDR3 is TGTGCCAGCTCGCGGGGACAGGGGACCTACGAGCAGTACTTC. Amino acid sequence: CASSRGQGTYEQYF.

This clone came up once. The chain uses TRBV27 and TRBJ2-1; D may be TRBD1 (6 bases). CDR3 length equals 15 residues. Germline V gene sequence: CDR1 MNHEY, CDR2 SMNVEV (reference sequence). The germline V and J ends were trimmed by 0 bases and 3 bases, with 9 bases remaining between them. The CDR3 DNA is TGTGCCAGCAGTTTATCTGGGGGCTACTACAATGAGCAGTTCTTC. Amino acid sequence: CASSLSGGYYNEQFF.

CDR3 DNA: TGCGCCAGCTCGGGGAATAGCGGGGGGGCCAATGAGCAGTTCTTC. This sequence encodes CASSGNSGGANEQFF. The rearrangement links TRBV5-1 to TRBJ2-1, with 11 bases that match TRBD2. Germline V CDR1 and CDR2: SGHRS, YFSETQ. V shed 7 bases and J 6 bases; nucleotides not matched to a gene: 9. CDR3 length: 15 residues. Combining the CDR3 with reference TRBV5-1 and TRBJ2-1 gives the whole variable domain KAGVTQTPRYLIKTRGQQVTLSCSPISGHRSVSWYQQTPGQGLQFLFEYFSETQRNKGNFPGRFSGRQFSNSRSEMNVSTLELGDSALYLCASSGNSGGANEQFFGPGTRLTVL.